The next 23 T cell receptor beta chains were all read from a single sample in a study of shared clonotypes between healthy human individuals. Sequenced by immunoSEQ multiplex PCR; TCRdb stores in-frame clones only, minus some. The table has some 1,600,000 clones, approximately 98% seen once. The sequenced material came from naive CD4+ T cells sorted from blood. As for subset: CD45RA+ positively selected. These receptors were collected from a man aged 30-40 years in good health.

The gene calls are TRBV14 and TRBJ1-1; 7 nucleotides align to TRBD1. Germline trimming cut 1 base from V and 5 bases from J; bases unmatched to any gene: 13. This CDR3 is 17 amino acids long. Germline V lookup: CDR1 SGHDN, CDR2 FVKESK. Here the CDR3 reads CASSQGWPRQGQTEAFF. The CDR3 region has the DNA TGTGCCAGCAGCCAAGGTTGGCCAAGACAGGGTCAGACTGAAGCTTTCTTT.

The chain is built from TRBV6-6 and TRBJ2-5, with D maybe TRBD2 (5 bases). CDR3 length equals 15 residues. V was pared by 3 bases and J by 4 bases, with 15 bases between. CDR1 is MNHNY and CDR2 is SVGAGI in the germline V gene (reference sequence). CDR3 protein: CASSYKLRETETQYF. CDR3 DNA sequence: TGTGCCAGCAGTTATAAATTGAGGGAGACAGAGACCCAGTACTTC.

This chain uses TRBV6-1 with TRBJ2-3; D call uncertain. The length of the CDR3 is 13 residues. The ends were cut back, 6 bases at V and 4 bases at J, with 11 bases in the middle. The germline gives CDR1 MNHNS, CDR2 SASEGT. CDR3 DNA sequence: TGTGCCAGCAGCGAGACCCTACCAGATACGCAGTATTTT. Encoded protein: CASSETLPDTQYF.

V usage is TRBV18 and J usage is TRBJ2-5; D may correspond to TRBD1 or TRBD2 (5 bases each). V was cut by 1 base and J by 2 bases, with 17 bases left in between. This CDR3 has 17 residues. CDR1 KGHSH and CDR2 LQKENI come from the germline V gene. This chain's CDR3 is CASSPLPPGSPQETQYF. The DNA of the CDR3 is TGTGCCAGCTCACCACTCCCCCCAGGGAGCCCACAAGAGACCCAGTACTTC. Together with reference TRBV18 and TRBJ2-5, the CDR3 gives the full variable domain: NAGVMQNPRHLVRRRGQEARLRCSPMKGHSHVYWYRQLPEEGLKFMVYLQKENIIDESGMPKERFSAEFPKEGPSILRIQQVVRGDSAAYFCASSPLPPGSPQETQYFGPGTRLLVL.

The rearrangement joins TRBV18 to TRBJ1-1, with D uncertain. CDR3 size: 14 residues. Looked up from germline, CDR1 is KGHSH and CDR2 is LQKENI. The V gene lost 8 bases and the J gene lost 6 bases, with 19 bases spanning the gap. This CDR3 is CASAALGWSAEAFF. The CDR3 nucleotides read TGTGCCAGCGCCGCACTGGGGTGGTCGGCTGAAGCTTTCTTT. Filled out from reference TRBV18 and TRBJ1-1, the complete variable domain reads NAGVMQNPRHLVRRRGQEARLRCSPMKGHSHVYWYRQLPEEGLKFMVYLQKENIIDESGMPKERFSAEFPKEGPSILRIQQVVRGDSAAYFCASAALGWSAEAFFGQGTRLTVV.

Details on this clone: Other nucleotide sequences from this sample produce the same CDR3. The gene calls are TRBV18 and TRBJ2-7, with 8 bases identical to TRBD1. Germline CDR1 is KGHSH and CDR2 is LQKENI. The V segment lost 1 base and the J segment 0 bases; nucleotides outside the gene matches: 2. This CDR3 is 15 amino acids long. CDR3 DNA: TGTGCCAGCTCACCACTGGGACAGGACTCCTACGAGCAGTACTTC. This sequence encodes CASSPLGQDSYEQYF.

The sample holds one count of this clone. One end of the junction fails to match germline, which may point to a read error. This sequence joins TRBV4-1 and TRBJ1-3, with D possibly matching TRBD1 (5 bases). The V gene's germline CDR1 is MGHRA and CDR2 YSYEKL. CDR3 size: 18 residues. In nucleotides, the CDR3 is TGCACCAGCAGCCCCCGAGGACAACAAGCGAGCTCTGGAAACACCATATATTTT. This codes for CTSSPRGQQASSGNTIYF.

A note on this clone: The sample carries other DNA sequences with the same CDR3. The CDR3 DNA reads TGTGCCAGCTCACTTCGGGGGATGAACACTGAAGCTTTCTTT. This encodes CASSLRGMNTEAFF. The chain couples TRBV18 to TRBJ1-1; D might be TRBD1 (5 bases). Germline CDR1 is KGHSH and CDR2 is LQKENI. The CDR3 spans 14 residues. Trimming pared 4 bases from V and 0 bases from J, leaving 9 bases between.

The chain uses TRBV14 and TRBJ2-2; D is unresolved. The CDR3 is 13 residues long. The germline gives CDR1 SGHDN, CDR2 FVKESK. Between the trimmed V and J ends, which lost 7 bases and 7 bases, there was a span of 13 bases. CDR3 coding DNA: TGTGCCAGCACCCGAGAATTCGGCGGGGAGCTGTTTTTT. The encoded protein is CASTREFGGELFF.

J is TRBJ1-1 and V is TRBV25-1; no definite D call. This CDR3 is 13 amino acids long. V was trimmed by 2 bases and J by 4 bases, leaving 8 bases between them. CDR1 MGHDK and CDR2 SYGVNS come from the germline V gene. CDR3 amino acids: CASSEKLITEAFF. The CDR3 DNA sequence: TGTGCCAGCAGTGAAAAACTGATCACTGAAGCTTTCTTT.

This sequence joins TRBV10-2 and TRBJ2-3; D not resolved. Between the trimmed V and J ends, which lost 7 bases and 2 bases, there was a span of 4 bases. Germline CDR1 WSHSY, CDR2 SAAADI. This CDR3 comprises 11 residues. In nucleotides, the CDR3 is TGCGCCAGCACCAACACAGATACGCAGTATTTT. It specifies CASTNTDTQYF.

The chain combines TRBV7-8 with TRBJ1-5, with a weak D call TRBD1 (5 bases). The V end lost 5 bases, the J end lost 5 bases, and 13 bases lay between the germline ends. Germline V gives CDR1 SGHVS, CDR2 FQNEAQ. The CDR3 is 14 residues long. CDR3 nucleotide sequence: TGTGCCAGCAGCCGCAGACAGCTCGATCAGCCCCAGCATTTT. It is translated as CASSRRQLDQPQHF. The complete variable domain, with remaining parts taken from reference TRBV7-8 and TRBJ1-5, reads GAGVSQSPRYKVAKRGQDVALRCDPISGHVSLFWYQQALGQGPEFLTYFQNEAQLDKSGLPSDRFFAERPEGSVSTLKIQRTQQEDSAVYLCASSRRQLDQPQHFGDGTRLSIL.

On this clone: Other DNA sequences in the same sample also yield this CDR3. V gene TRBV28 combines with J gene TRBJ2-3, with D unresolved. Germline-derived CDR1 and CDR2 are MDHEN and SYDVKM. The ends were cut back, 3 bases at V and 0 bases at J, with 4 bases in the middle. The CDR3 is 13 amino acids. CDR3 nucleotides: TGTGCCAGCAGTTTGCCTAGCACAGATACGCAGTATTTT. It yields the protein CASSLPSTDTQYF. The full variable domain, completed using reference TRBV28 and TRBJ2-3, is DVKVTQSSRYLVKRTGEKVFLECVQDMDHENMFWYRQDPGLGLRLIYFSYDVKMKEKGDIPEGYSVSREKKERFSLILESASTNQTSMYLCASSLPSTDTQYFGPGTRLTVL.

As concerns this clone: Sequence at one end of the junction differs from germline and may be a read error. This chain links TRBV6-6 with TRBJ2-7; 10 nucleotides match TRBD2. The V gene's germline CDR1 is MNHNY and CDR2 SVGAGI (reference sequence). The length of the CDR3 is 15 residues. CDR3 region: CASSDSSGSSNEQYF. CDR3 bases: TGTGCCAGCAGTGACTCTAGCGGGAGTTCCAACGAGCAGTACTTC.

V gene TRBV15 combines with J gene TRBJ1-1, with D hard to call. From germline, CDR1 is LNHNV and CDR2 YYDKDF (reference sequence). This CDR3 is 14 amino acids long. V gave up 0 bases and J gave up 4 bases, with 9 bases separating them. CDR3 region: CATSREMGGTEAFF. The CDR3 nucleotides are TGTGCCACCAGCAGAGAAATGGGTGGCACTGAAGCTTTCTTT.

This clone was picked up a small number of times. The CDR3: CASSQLDSYGYTF. CDR3 nucleotide sequence: TGTGCCAGCAGCCAACTAGACAGCTATGGCTACACCTTC. The V gene is TRBV7-9, the J gene TRBJ1-2; perhaps TRBD1 as D (5 bases). Germline V gene sequence: CDR1 SEHNR, CDR2 FQNEAQ (reference sequence). The CDR3 totals 13 residues. V was shortened by 5 bases and J by 4 bases, with 11 bases between the two germline ends.

A word on this clone: Different DNA sequences within this sample yield the same CDR3. The chain joins TRBV5-1 to TRBJ2-5; D is ambiguous. The ends were cut back, 1 base at V and 4 bases at J, with 5 bases in the middle. Germline V gives CDR1 SGHRS, CDR2 YFSETQ. This CDR3 is 12 amino acids long. CDR3 residues: CASSLPGETQYF. The CDR3 region has the DNA TGCGCCAGCAGCTTGCCAGGAGAGACCCAGTACTTC.

J is TRBJ2-7 and V is TRBV5-1, with TRBD1 matching over 9 bases. Germline CDR1 and CDR2: SGHRS and YFSETQ. Trimming at V came to 0 bases and at J to 3 bases, leaving 7 bases not matched to a gene. CDR3 length equals 16 residues. The CDR3 region has the DNA TGCGCCAGCAGCTTGGTACCGTTGGGACAGGGCTACGAGCAGTACTTC. Protein product: CASSLVPLGQGYEQYF.

The chain joins TRBV18 to TRBJ1-2; 7 bases align to TRBD1. The CDR3 is 14 residues long. The germline V gene has CDR1 KGHSH and CDR2 LQKENI. Trimming removed 5 bases from V and 7 bases from J; junction bases left unmatched: 10. The CDR3 protein is CASSYDRVARGYTF. CDR3 sequence (DNA): TGTGCCAGCTCATATGACAGGGTTGCGCGTGGCTACACCTTC.

This chain connects TRBV30 to TRBJ1-3; perhaps TRBD1 as D (6 bases). The V and J ends lost 2 bases and 4 bases respectively, with 12 bases between them. The CDR3 extends over 14 amino acids. Germline values: CDR1 GTSNPN, CDR2 SVGIG (reference sequence). The CDR3: CAWSRPGAGNTIYF. In DNA form, the CDR3 reads TGTGCCTGGAGTAGACCGGGGGCAGGAAACACCATATATTTT. The full variable domain, in which reference TRBV30 and TRBJ1-3 provide the parts outside the CDR3, is SQTIHQWPATLVQPVGSPLSLECTVEGTSNPNLYWYRQAAGRGLQLLFYSVGIGQISSEVPQNLSASRPQDRQFILSSKKLLLSDSGFYLCAWSRPGAGNTIYFGEGSWLTVV.

The chain combines TRBV7-9 with TRBJ2-7, with 9 bases fitting TRBD2. Germline values: CDR1 SEHNR, CDR2 FQNEAQ (reference sequence). The junction had 13 bases not matched to a gene; V was cut back by 5 bases and J by 2 bases. CDR3 length: 17 residues. The DNA of the CDR3 is TGTGCCAGCAGCCCCCGGGGTAGCGGGAGTACTCCCTACGAGCAGTACTTC. It codes for CASSPRGSGSTPYEQYF. Full variable domain (outside the CDR3, taken from reference TRBV7-9 and TRBJ2-7): DTGVSQNPRHKITKRGQNVTFRCDPISEHNRLYWYRQTLGQGPEFLTYFQNEAQLEKSRLLSDRFSAERPKGSFSTLEIQRTEQGDSAMYLCASSPRGSGSTPYEQYFGPGTRLTVT.

V gene TRBV30 combines with J gene TRBJ2-7; no clear D. The length of the CDR3 is 8 residues. V dropped 3 bases and J dropped 12 bases, with 6 bases sitting between them. CDR1 GTSNPN and CDR2 SVGIG come from the germline V gene (reference sequence). The CDR3 sequence is CAWSWRYF. CDR3 nucleotides: TGTGCCTGGAGCTGGCGGTACTTC.

The V and J genes are TRBV18 and TRBJ2-3; 9 bases fit TRBD1. CDR3 length equals 14 residues. The V gene end was trimmed by 6 bases and the J gene end by 7 bases; junction bases not matched to a gene: 8. Germline CDR1 is KGHSH and CDR2 is LQKENI. The CDR3 is CASSSRDRDNTQYF. Written as DNA, the CDR3 is TGTGCCAGCTCGTCGCGGGACAGGGATAATACGCAGTATTTT.